This T cell receptor beta chain came from a study of human versus mouse CDR3 diversity and MHC coevolution. General study results and limits: In humans, T-cell selection involved six or seven MHC II alleles.

Data came from immunoSEQ multiplex PCR; TCRdb stores just in-frame clones and leaves some out. The sample contains around 74,000 clones, approximately 90% of which appear only once. A note on this clone: As yet, its antigen is unknown.

Trimming removed 0 bases at V and 10 bases at J, with 15 bases between. Germline V gives CDR1 LNHDA, CDR2 SQIVND (reference sequence). The length of the CDR3 is 14 residues. The receptor was isolated from a person aged 25 to 75 in good health. Sequenced material: naive CD4+ T cells from blood. As for subset: CD45RO-negative CD62L-positive naive CD4 T cells. The chain is built from TRBV19 and TRBJ1-2; no firm D call. The CDR3 protein is CASSIESGTAAYTF. CDR3 in DNA: TGTGCCAGTAGTATAGAATCGGGTACCGCTGCCTACACCTTC.